The source of this T cell receptor beta chain is a study of a mutant IDH1 vaccine in newly diagnosed glioma. Study at large: Males made up approximately 60% and females about 38% of treated patients, whose mean age was roughly 40 years. Earlier treatment was radiotherapy, temozolomide, or both, with most getting both.

Clones were read by immunoSEQ multiplex PCR, and TCRdb kept only the in-frame ones, dropping some. Of about 69,000 clones in the sample, 70% to 90% were seen once. This clone was observed a single time. CDR3 length: 14 residues. Germline CDR1 reads SGHNT; CDR2 reads YYREEE (reference sequence). The time point: baseline, week 1 (first vaccination visit). Treatment in this sample: pre-vaccination baseline after standard-of-care therapy. New IDH1-mutant, ATRX-lost WHO grade 3 or 4 astrocytomas occurred in donors. This sequence originates from a young man with glioma. Material: PBMCs, obtained from a glioma patient treated with radiotherapy, temozolomide or both. The V and J genes are TRBV5-4 and TRBJ2-5; 8 bases align to TRBD1. The J call is in doubt because the DNA end fits TRBJ2-7 better. CDR3 sequence (DNA): TGTGCCAGCAGCCCGTTGGACAGGGACTACGAGCAGTACTTC. Translating it yields CASSPLDRDYEQYF.